This TCR beta chain was retrieved from a study of T cell clonotyping in hematopoietic cell transplantation. At the level of the study: Recipient samples before transplant were obtained post-cytoreduction.

The CDR3 is 14 amino acids. Germline CDR1 LNHDA, CDR2 SQIVND (reference sequence). Trimming cost V 5 bases and J 4 bases, with 14 bases left between them. The sample's time point: recipient sample about 28 days before transplant, after cytoreduction. As for this clone: Its antigen is not identified.

The method was immunoSEQ multiplex PCR; TCRdb's version includes in-frame clones alone and lacks a portion of them. Of roughly 13,000 clones in the sample, over 80% were seen once. Whole-study findings and limits: After transplant, recipient diversity fell while pathologically expanded clonotypes grew through day 180.

The receptor was isolated from a man aged 55 to 70 with acute myeloid leukemia. Some clones in this sample may be carry-over from other donors' samples. The chain is built from TRBV19 and TRBJ1-2, with D unresolved. Sequencing was performed on peripheral blood mononuclear cells, taken before stem cell transplant. The CDR3 spells CASSPPGVSYGYTF. CDR3 sequence (DNA): TGTGCCAGTAGTCCCCCCGGGGTTAGCTATGGCTACACCTTC.